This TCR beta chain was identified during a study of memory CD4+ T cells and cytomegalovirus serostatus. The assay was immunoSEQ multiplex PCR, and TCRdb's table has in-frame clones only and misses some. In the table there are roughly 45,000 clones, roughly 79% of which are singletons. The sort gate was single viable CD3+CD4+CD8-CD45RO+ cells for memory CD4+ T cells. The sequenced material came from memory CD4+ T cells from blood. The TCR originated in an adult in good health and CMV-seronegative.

The CDR3 DNA sequence: TGTGCCTGGATTCCAGCGGGGGGAGTACGAGTGCAGTACTTC. This translates into CAWIPAGGVRVQYF. The genes are TRBV30 and TRBJ2-7; 9 bases are a match to TRBD2. This CDR3 is 14 amino acids long. The germline gives CDR1 GTSNPN, CDR2 SVGIG (reference sequence). With V trimmed by 4 bases and J by 9 bases, 13 bases remained unmatched.